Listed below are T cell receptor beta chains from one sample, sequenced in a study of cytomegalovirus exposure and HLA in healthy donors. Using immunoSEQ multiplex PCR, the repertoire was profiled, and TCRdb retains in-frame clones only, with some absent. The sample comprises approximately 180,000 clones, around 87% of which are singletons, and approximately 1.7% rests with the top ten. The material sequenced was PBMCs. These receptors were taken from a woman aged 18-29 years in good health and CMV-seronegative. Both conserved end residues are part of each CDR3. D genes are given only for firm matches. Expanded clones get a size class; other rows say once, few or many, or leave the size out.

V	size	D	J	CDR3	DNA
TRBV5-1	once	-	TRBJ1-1	CASRSPAILSEAFF	TGCGCCAGCAGATCCCCAGCGATTCTATCTGAAGCTTTCTTT
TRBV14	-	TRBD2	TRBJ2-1	CASSQEIAGGRNNEQFF	TGTGCCAGCAGCCAAGAAATAGCGGGAGGGCGGAACAATGAGCAGTTCTTC
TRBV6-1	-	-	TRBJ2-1	CASSEHGGEQFF	TGTGCCAGCAGTGAACACGGTGGTGAGCAGTTCTTC
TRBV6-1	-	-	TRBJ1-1	CASRFGGLDTEAFF	TGTGCCAGTAGGTTCGGGGGGTTAGACACTGAAGCTTTCTTT
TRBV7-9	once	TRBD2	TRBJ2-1	CASSRLGGSTGEQFF	TGTGCCAGCAGCCGCTTAGGCGGGAGTACGGGCGAGCAGTTCTTC
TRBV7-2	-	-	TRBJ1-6	CASSLDSFSYNSPLHF	TGTGCCAGCAGCTTAGATTCGTTCTCCTATAATTCACCCCTCCACTTT
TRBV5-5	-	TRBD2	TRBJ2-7	CASSSDRWEGVQSYEQYF	TGTGCCAGCAGCTCGGATCGGTGGGAGGGAGTTCAATCCTACGAGCAGTACTTC
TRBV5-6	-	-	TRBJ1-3	CASSLKGQSSGNTIYF	TGTGCCAGCAGCTTGAAAGGACAAAGTTCTGGAAACACCATATATTTT
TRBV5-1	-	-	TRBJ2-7	CASSLAGVGYEQYF	TGCGCCAGCAGCTTGGCAGGGGTAGGCTACGAGCAGTACTTC
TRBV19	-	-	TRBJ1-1	CASTADSLNTEAFF	TGTGCCAGTACCGCGGACAGCTTGAACACTGAAGCTTTCTTT
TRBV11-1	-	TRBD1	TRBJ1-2	CASSHRWTGGKGYTF	TGTGCCAGCAGCCATCGGTGGACAGGGGGAAAAGGCTACACCTTC
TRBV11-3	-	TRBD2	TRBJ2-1	CASSLGAGGHNEQFF	TGTGCCAGCAGCTTAGGAGCGGGAGGGCACAATGAGCAGTTCTTC
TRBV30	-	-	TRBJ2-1	CAWNSVGDNEQFF	TGTGCCTGGAATTCTGTCGGAGACAATGAGCAGTTCTTC
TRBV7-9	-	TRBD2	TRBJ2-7	CASSLAPSGTYEQYF	TGTGCCAGCAGCTTAGCTCCCAGCGGGACCTACGAGCAGTACTTC
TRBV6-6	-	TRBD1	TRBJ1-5	CASSHRQGSDQPQHF	TGTGCCAGCAGTCACCGACAGGGATCGGATCAGCCCCAGCATTTT
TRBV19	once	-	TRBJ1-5	CASSIDGQYNQPQHF	TGTGCCAGTAGTATAGATGGACAGTATAATCAGCCCCAGCATTTT
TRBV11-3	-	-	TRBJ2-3	CASSSGTSNTDTQYF	TGTGCCAGCAGCTCCGGGACTTCGAACACAGATACGCAGTATTTT
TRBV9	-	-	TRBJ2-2	CASSVGVGSTGELFF	TGTGCCAGCAGCGTAGGAGTGGGGAGTACCGGGGAGCTGTTTTTT
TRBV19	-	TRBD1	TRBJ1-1	CASTPGQENTEAFF	TGTGCCAGTACCCCGGGACAGGAGAACACTGAAGCTTTCTTT
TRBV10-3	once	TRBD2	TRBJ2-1	CAISESSGGTYNEQFF	TGTGCCATCAGTGAGTCGAGCGGGGGGACCTACAATGAGCAGTTCTTC
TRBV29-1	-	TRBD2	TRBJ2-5	CSVEDLVAGGETQYF	TGCAGCGTTGAAGATCTGGTAGCGGGGGGAGAGACCCAGTACTTC
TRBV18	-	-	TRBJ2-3	CASSLRSLGAPTDTQYF	TGTGCCAGCTCACTGAGATCATTAGGGGCCCCCACAGATACGCAGTATTTT
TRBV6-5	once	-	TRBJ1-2	CASSALLRGPGGYTF	TGTGCCAGCAGTGCCCTTCTGCGGGGGCCGGGTGGCTACACCTTC
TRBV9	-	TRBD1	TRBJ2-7	CASRPGQGELEQYF	TGTGCCAGCAGACCAGGACAGGGGGAACTCGAGCAGTACTTC
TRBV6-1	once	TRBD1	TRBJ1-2	CASRSRDRDSYGYTF	TGTGCCAGCAGGTCCCGGGACAGGGATTCCTATGGCTACACCTTC
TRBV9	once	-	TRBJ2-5	CASSASGTPGETQYF	TGTGCCAGCAGCGCCTCCGGGACTCCCGGGGAGACCCAGTACTTC
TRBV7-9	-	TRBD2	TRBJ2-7	CASSRLADRYEQYF	TGTGCCAGCAGCAGACTAGCGGATAGATACGAGCAGTACTTC
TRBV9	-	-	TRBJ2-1	CASSVGISGAYNEQFF	TGTGCCAGCAGCGTAGGGATTAGCGGAGCCTACAATGAGCAGTTCTTC
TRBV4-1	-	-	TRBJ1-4	CASSQDREQGWEKLFF	TGCGCCAGCAGCCAAGATAGGGAACAGGGCTGGGAAAAACTGTTTTTT
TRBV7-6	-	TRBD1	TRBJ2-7	CASSSEPQGAHHEQYF	TGTGCCAGCAGCTCAGAACCGCAGGGGGCGCACCACGAGCAGTACTTC
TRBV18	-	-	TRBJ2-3	CASSPPTDTQYF	TGTGCCAGCTCCCCCCCGACAGATACGCAGTATTTT
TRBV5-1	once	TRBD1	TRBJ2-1	CASSLLLRTGDYNEQFF	TGCGCCAGCAGCTTGTTACTACGGACAGGGGACTACAATGAGCAGTTCTTC
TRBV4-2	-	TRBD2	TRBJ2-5	CASSQYGPGGPEETQYF	TGTGCCAGCAGCCAATATGGGCCGGGGGGGCCCGAGGAGACCCAGTACTTC
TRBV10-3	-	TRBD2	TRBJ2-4	CAISGGLAGAPGGVKNIQYF	TGTGCCATCAGTGGCGGACTAGCGGGGGCTCCTGGGGGGGTCAAAAACATTCAGTACTTC
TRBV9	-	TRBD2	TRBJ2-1	CASSPGGSGSYNEQFF	TGTGCCAGCAGCCCCGGGGGTAGCGGGAGTTACAATGAGCAGTTCTTC
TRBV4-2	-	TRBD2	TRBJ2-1	CASSQGLAGNNEQFF	TGTGCCAGCAGCCAAGGGCTAGCGGGTAACAATGAGCAGTTCTTC
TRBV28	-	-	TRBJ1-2	CASSLAAGLLDYGYTF	TGTGCCAGCAGTTTAGCGGCAGGGCTTTTGGACTATGGCTACACCTTC
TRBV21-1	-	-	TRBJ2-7	CASSKVEGAGEQYF	TGTGCCAGCAGCAAAGTGGAGGGGGCGGGCGAGCAGTACTTC
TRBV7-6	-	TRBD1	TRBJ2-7	CASSHPRQGGSSYEQYF	TGTGCCAGCAGTCATCCCAGACAGGGGGGATCCTCCTACGAGCAGTACTTC
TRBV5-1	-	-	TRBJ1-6	CASSPRLQGASDNSPLHF	TGCGCCAGCAGCCCTCGCTTACAGGGTGCATCGGATAATTCACCCCTCCACTTT
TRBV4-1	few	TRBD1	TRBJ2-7	CASSQDTRIRDRGTYEQYF	TGCGCCAGCAGCCAAGACACGAGAATCCGGGACAGGGGAACCTACGAGCAGTACTTC
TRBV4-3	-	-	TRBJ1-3	CASSQERRNTIYF	TGCGCCAGCAGCCAAGAACGGAGGAACACCATATATTTT
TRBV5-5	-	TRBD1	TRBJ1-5	CASSRGQGDNQPQHF	TGTGCCAGCAGCAGGGGACAGGGGGACAATCAGCCCCAGCATTTT
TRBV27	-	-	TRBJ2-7	CASRGGTHPYEQYF	TGTGCCAGCAGGGGGGGGACACACCCCTACGAGCAGTACTTC
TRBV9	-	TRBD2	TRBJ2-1	CASSVEGSGAWNEQFF	TGTGCCAGCAGCGTAGAGGGTAGCGGGGCTTGGAATGAGCAGTTCTTC
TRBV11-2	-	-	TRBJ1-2	CASSPSGANYGYTF	TGTGCCAGCAGCCCCTCCGGGGCTAACTATGGCTACACCTTC
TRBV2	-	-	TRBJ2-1	CASRRLSYNEQFF	TGTGCCAGCAGGCGTCTGTCCTACAATGAGCAGTTCTTC
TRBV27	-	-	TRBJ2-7	CASRRGGPTDEQYF	TGTGCCAGCAGGAGGGGGGGCCCGACGGACGAGCAGTACTTC
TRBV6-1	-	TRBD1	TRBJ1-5	CASTAQGVSQPQHF	TGTGCCAGCACCGCGCAGGGGGTGAGTCAGCCCCAGCATTTT
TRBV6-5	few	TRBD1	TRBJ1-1	CASSYRTGETEAFF	TGTGCCAGCAGTTACCGGACAGGGGAAACTGAAGCTTTCTTT
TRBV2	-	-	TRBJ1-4	CASSSDSATNEKLFF	TGTGCCAGCAGTTCGGACAGTGCAACTAATGAAAAACTGTTTTTT
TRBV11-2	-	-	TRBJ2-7	CASSQAYEQYF	TGTGCCAGCAGTCAAGCCTACGAGCAGTACTTC
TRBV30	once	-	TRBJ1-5	CAWSVGVGNQPQHF	TGTGCCTGGAGTGTAGGAGTTGGCAATCAGCCCCAGCATTTT
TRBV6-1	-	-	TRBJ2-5	CASRRALQETQYF	TGTGCCAGCCGGAGGGCGCTCCAAGAGACCCAGTACTTC
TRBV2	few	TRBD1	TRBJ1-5	CASKTGGGNQPQHF	TGTGCCAGCAAAACAGGGGGCGGCAATCAGCCCCAGCATTTT
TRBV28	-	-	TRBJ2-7	CASSFPGTPFYEQYF	TGTGCCAGCAGTTTTCCCGGGACACCTTTCTACGAGCAGTACTTC
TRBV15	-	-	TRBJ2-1	CATSRDPSSYNEQFF	TGTGCCACCAGCAGAGATCCGAGCTCCTACAATGAGCAGTTCTTC
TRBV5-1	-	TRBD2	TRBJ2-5	CASSLGTRLEETQYF	TGCGCCAGCAGCTTGGGGACTAGGTTGGAAGAGACCCAGTACTTC
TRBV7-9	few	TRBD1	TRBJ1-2	CASRFSTGEYGYTF	TGTGCCAGCAGATTTTCGACAGGGGAATATGGCTACACCTTC